This note documents a single T cell receptor beta chain sequence. Here immunoSEQ multiplex PCR was the method, and the copy in TCRdb shows in-frame clones only, minus some. The sample carries under 200,000 clones, 65% to 90% recorded once. These data are taken from a study of blood T cell repertoires in COVID-19. Study-level information: Donors in the United States, Italy and Spain gave samples during acute or convalescent COVID-19. The cDNA or gDNA used as material had been derived from T cells, B-cell-depleted T cells, or PBMCs.

The V gene lost 4 bases and the J gene lost 1 base, with 10 bases spanning the gap. Germline lookup yields CDR1 MGHRA and CDR2 YSYEKL. The CDR3 is 14 residues long. The sequencing input was peripheral blood. This receptor was taken from a man aged 55-75 years with acute or convalescent COVID-19. The chain links TRBV4-1 to TRBJ1-1; D gene ambiguous. The CDR3 is CASSPEPTNTEAFF. CDR3 coding DNA: TGCGCCAGCAGCCCGGAGCCGACGAACACTGAAGCTTTCTTT.